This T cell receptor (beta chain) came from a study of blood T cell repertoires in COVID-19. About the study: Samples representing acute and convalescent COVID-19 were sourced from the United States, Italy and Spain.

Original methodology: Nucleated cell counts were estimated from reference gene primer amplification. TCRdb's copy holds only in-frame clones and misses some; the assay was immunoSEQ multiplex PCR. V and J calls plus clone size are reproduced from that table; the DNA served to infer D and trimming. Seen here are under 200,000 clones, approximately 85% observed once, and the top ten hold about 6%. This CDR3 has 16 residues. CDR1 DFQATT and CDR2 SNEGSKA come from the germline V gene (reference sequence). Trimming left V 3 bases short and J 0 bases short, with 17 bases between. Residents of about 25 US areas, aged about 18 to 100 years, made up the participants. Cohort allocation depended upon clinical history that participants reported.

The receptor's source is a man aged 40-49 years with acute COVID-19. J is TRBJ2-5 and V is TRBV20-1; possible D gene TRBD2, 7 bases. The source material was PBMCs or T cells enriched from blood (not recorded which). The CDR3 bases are TGCAGTGCTAGTGGATCGGGGAGGGGGTACCAAGAGACCCAGTACTTC. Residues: CSASGSGRGYQETQYF.